One T cell receptor beta chain is described in this entry. This clone was found once. The antigen it recognizes is unknown. Base qualities are not provided; no much larger clone lies one nucleotide away. Whole blood was collected in K2EDTA tubes by collaborating institutions according to the institutions' own protocols. For TCRbeta analysis, collaborators shipped samples as frozen whole blood, isolated PBMCs, or DNA extracted from either of those sample types. The CDR3 runs 15 amino acids, cysteine and phenylalanine included. Just the 45-base CDR3 DNA is kept, in frame starting at base 1. CDR1 is given as SSHAT and CDR2 as FNYEAQ, both from the germline V gene (reference sequence). For this chain, trimming is 5 bases at the V end and 8 bases at the J end, and the number of junction bases without a gene match is 8. The sample comes from a study of blood T cell repertoires in COVID-19 (dated by TCRdb to the early 2020s). Describing the broader study: Collaborator samples came from the United States, Italy and Spain and covered acute and convalescent phases of COVID-19. The material from the prospective study consisted of cDNA or gDNA derived from T cells, B-cell-depleted T cells, or PBMCs. Deeply sampled blood TCRbeta repertoires from subjects exposed to, actively infected with, or recovered from COVID-19 were included in the dataset. A freely available public database, intended as a resource for researchers studying the immune response to SARS-CoV-2, is where the repertoires were released. Samples came from the ongoing ImmuneRACE study (first 160 participants) plus 1,254 subjects from 6 global collaborators. Nearly every sample came with metadata listing a de-identified subject ID, COVID-19 status, age in years and sex. HLA class I and class II types, where available, came from metadata supplied by the sample provider rather than from assay-based typing. General study outcomes and caveats: The amount of clinical and demographic metadata varied by source and participant and was provided uncurated.

The immunoSEQ Assay, a bias-controlled multiplex PCR, was used to amplify TCRbeta CDR3 regions from genomic DNA. The paper's processing steps were these. The number of nucleated cells in each sample was estimated from the amplification of reference gene primers within the assay. Sequence reads were collapsed and filtered to measure the absolute abundance of every unique TCRbeta CDR3 rearrangement. For each sample, productive Simpson clonality was calculated as the square root of Simpson's diversity index over productive rearrangements. TCRdb stores this immuneACCESS table with in-frame sequences only. Part of the clones is absent; in the studies checked, under half of the shortfall reflects unresolved V genes, and no reason is known for the rest. The V and J calls and the clone size are those of that table, but D and trimming were determined from the DNA. The sample table lists 120,000 to 150,000 clones, 87% of them with a count of one. Roughly 4% of the sample belongs to the ten largest clones.

Here the chain combines TRBV7-7 and TRBJ2-1; TRBD1 matches 11 bases in the middle. This clonotype originated in a woman aged 35 to 49 with acute or convalescent COVID-19. Sequenced sample: peripheral blood. The nucleotide sequence reads TGTGCCAGCAGCACGGGACAGGGGGGGAAGGATGAGCAGTTCTTC. It encodes CASSTGQGGKDEQFF.